This T cell receptor (beta chain) is drawn from a study of metastatic and nonmetastatic thyroid tumors. General observations from the study: For both blood and tumor, malignant thyroid tumors reportedly showed significantly higher TCR beta diversity than benign nodules did.

Per the study methods: CDR3 was compared across clinicopathological groups, and the resulting differences were used to build a distant-metastasis classifier for papillary thyroid cancer. TCRdb used MiXCR to call clones anew from the PCR reads. TCRdb, not the original authors, processed these V and J calls. Of some 10,000 clones in the sample, roughly 26% are singletons; the top ten hold 9.8%. Not a single patient had been given any form of treatment at any point before undergoing thyroid surgery. This clone is termed medium-sized (0.01 to 0.1%). The antigen remains unidentified. Germline V lookup: CDR1 SGHRS, CDR2 YFSETQ. V was pared by 4 bases and J by 2 bases, with 8 bases of the junction left unmatched. This CDR3 region has 16 residues.

Sequenced: tumor tissue. This clonotype was obtained from a female donor with papillary thyroid cancer or a benign thyroid nodule (not recorded which). Some clones in this sample may be carry-over from other donors' samples. The rearrangement uses TRBV5-1 and TRBJ2-3; 9 nucleotides align to TRBD2. The chain's CDR3 is CASSPGTSRLTDTQYF. The CDR3 region has the DNA TGCGCCAGCAGCCCCGGGACTAGCCGACTCACAGATACGCAGTATTTT. The variable domain in full, completed from reference TRBV5-1 and TRBJ2-3, reads KAGVTQTPRYLIKTRGQQVTLSCSPISGHRSVSWYQQTPGQGLQFLFEYFSETQRNKGNFPGRFSGRQFSNSRSEMNVSTLELGDSALYLCASSPGTSRLTDTQYFGPGTRLTVL.